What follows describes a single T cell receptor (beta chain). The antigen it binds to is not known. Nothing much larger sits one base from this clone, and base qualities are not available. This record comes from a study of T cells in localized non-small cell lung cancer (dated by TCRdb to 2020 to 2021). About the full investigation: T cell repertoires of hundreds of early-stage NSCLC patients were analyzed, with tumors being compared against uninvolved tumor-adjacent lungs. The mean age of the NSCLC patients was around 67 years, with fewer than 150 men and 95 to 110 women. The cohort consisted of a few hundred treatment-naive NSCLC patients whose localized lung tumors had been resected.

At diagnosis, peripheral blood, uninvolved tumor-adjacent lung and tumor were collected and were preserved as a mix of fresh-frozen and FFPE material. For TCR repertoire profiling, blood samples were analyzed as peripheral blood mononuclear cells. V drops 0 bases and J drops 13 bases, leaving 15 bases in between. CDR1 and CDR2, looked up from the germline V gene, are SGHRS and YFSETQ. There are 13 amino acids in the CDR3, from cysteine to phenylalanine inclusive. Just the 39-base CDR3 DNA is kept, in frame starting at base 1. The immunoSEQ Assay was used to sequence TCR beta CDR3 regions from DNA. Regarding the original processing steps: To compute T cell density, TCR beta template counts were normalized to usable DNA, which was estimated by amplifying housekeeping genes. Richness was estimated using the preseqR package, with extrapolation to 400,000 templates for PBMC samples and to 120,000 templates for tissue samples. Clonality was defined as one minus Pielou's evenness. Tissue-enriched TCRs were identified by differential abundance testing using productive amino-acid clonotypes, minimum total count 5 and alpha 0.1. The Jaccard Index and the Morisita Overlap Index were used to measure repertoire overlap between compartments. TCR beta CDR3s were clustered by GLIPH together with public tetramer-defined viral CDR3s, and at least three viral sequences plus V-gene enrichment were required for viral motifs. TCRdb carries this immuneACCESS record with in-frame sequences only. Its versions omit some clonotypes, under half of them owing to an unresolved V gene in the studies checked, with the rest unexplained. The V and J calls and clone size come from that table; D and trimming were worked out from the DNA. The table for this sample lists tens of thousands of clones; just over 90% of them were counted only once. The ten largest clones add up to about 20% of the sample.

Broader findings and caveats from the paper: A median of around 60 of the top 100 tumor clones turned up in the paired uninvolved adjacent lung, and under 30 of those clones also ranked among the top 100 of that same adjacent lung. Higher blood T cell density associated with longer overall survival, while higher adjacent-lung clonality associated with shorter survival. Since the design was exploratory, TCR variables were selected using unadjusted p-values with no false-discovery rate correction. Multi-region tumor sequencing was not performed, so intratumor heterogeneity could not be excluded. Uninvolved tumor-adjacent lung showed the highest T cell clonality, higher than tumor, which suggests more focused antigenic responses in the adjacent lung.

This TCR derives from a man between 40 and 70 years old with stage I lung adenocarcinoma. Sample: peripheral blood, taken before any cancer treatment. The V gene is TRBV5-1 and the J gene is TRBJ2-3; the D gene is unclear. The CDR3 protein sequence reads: CASSLDLGTYEYF. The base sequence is TGCGCCAGCAGCTTGGACTTGGGCACTTATGAGTATTTT. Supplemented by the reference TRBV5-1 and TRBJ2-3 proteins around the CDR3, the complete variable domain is KAGVTQTPRYLIKTRGQQVTLSCSPISGHRSVSWYQQTPGQGLQFLFEYFSETQRNKGNFPGRFSGRQFSNSRSEMNVSTLELGDSALYLCASSLDLGTYEYFGPGTRLTVL.